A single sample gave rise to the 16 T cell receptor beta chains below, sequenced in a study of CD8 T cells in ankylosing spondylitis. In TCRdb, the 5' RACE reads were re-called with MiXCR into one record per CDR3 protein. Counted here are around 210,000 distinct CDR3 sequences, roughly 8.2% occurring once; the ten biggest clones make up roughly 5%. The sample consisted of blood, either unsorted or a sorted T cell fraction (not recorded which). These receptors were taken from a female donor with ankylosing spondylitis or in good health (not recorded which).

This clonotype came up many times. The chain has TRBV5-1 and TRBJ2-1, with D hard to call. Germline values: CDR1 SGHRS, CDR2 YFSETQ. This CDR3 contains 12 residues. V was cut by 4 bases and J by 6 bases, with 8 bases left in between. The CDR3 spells CASSNTGNEQFF. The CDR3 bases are TGCGCCAGCAGCAATACCGGCAATGAGCAGTTCTTC.

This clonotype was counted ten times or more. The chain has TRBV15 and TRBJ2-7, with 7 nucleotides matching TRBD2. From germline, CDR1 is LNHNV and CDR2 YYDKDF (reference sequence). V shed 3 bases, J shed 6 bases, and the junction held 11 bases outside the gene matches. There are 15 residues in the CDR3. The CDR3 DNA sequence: TGTGCCACCAGCAGGGACCAGGGAGGGCCCTCCGAGCAGTACTTC. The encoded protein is CATSRDQGGPSEQYF.

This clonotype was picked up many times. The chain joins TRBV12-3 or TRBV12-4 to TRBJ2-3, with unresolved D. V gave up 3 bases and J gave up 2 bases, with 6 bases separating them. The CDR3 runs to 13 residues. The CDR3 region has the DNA TGTGCCAGCAGTTTTGGCTACACAGATACGCAGTATTTT. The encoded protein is CASSFGYTDTQYF.

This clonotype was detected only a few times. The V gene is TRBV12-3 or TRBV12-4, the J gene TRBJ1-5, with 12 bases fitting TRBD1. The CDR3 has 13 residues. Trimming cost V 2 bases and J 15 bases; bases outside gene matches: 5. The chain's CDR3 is CASSLWDRGPWHF. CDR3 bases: TGTGCCAGCAGTTTATGGGACAGGGGGCCCTGGCATTTT.

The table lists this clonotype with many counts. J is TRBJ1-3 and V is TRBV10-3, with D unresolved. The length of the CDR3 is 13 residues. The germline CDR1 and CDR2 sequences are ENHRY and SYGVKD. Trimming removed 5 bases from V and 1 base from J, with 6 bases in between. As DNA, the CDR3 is TGTGCCATCAGTTCGAAATCTGGAAACACCATATATTTT. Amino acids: CAISSKSGNTIYF.

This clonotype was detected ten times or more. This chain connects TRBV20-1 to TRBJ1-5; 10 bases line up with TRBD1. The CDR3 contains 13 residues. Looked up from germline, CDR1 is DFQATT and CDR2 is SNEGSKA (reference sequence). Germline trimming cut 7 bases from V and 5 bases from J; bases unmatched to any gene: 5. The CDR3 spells CSVGQGRDQPQHF. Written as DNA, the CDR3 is TGCAGTGTGGGACAGGGGAGGGATCAGCCCCAGCATTTT.

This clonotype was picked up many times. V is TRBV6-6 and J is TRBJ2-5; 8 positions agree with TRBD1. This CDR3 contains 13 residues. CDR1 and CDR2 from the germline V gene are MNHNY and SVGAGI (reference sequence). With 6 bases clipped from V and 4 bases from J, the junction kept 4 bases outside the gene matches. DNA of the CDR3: TGTGCCAGCAGACCTACAGGGGGAGAGACCCAGTACTTC. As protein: CASRPTGGETQYF.

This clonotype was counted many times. CDR3 amino acids: CSLCPGSGCTDTQYF. CDR3 coding DNA: TGCAGCCTCTGCCCGGGGAGCGGATGCACAGATACGCAGTATTTT. The chain employs TRBV29-1 and TRBJ2-3, with D maybe TRBD2 (5 bases). CDR1 SQVTM and CDR2 ANQGSEA come from the germline V gene. Trimming shortened V by 8 bases and J by 1 base, and 19 bases separated the two germline ends. This CDR3 comprises 15 residues.

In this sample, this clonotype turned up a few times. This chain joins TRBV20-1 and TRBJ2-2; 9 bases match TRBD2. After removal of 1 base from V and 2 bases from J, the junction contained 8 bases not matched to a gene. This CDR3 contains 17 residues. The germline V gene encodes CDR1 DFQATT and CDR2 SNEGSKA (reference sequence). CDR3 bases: TGCAGTGCTAGAGGGGGCGGGAGGGCCCTCAACACCGGGGAGCTGTTTTTT. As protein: CSARGGGRALNTGELFF.

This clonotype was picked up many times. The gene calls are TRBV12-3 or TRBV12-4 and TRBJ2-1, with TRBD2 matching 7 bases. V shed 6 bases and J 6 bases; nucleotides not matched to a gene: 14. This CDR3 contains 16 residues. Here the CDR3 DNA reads TGTGCCAGCAGAACCCCGGGACTACGTACGAGCAATGAGCAGTTCTTC. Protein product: CASRTPGLRTSNEQFF.

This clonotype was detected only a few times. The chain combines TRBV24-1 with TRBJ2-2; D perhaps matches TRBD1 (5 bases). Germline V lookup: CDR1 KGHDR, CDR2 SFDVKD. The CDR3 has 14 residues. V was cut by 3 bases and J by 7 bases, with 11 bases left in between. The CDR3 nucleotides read TGTGCCACCAGTGATCCCAGGGCCGGCGGGGAGCTGTTTTTT. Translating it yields CATSDPRAGGELFF.

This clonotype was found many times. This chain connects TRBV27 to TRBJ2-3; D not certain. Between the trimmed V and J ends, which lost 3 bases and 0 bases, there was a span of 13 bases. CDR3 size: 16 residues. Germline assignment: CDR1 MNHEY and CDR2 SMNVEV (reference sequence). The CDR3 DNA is TGTGCCAGCAGTTTCTTCCGGGCCGGGAGCACAGATACGCAGTATTTT. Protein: CASSFFRAGSTDTQYF.

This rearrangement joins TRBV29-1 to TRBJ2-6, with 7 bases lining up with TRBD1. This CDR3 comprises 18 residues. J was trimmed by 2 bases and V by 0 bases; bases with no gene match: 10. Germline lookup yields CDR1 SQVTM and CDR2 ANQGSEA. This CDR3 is CSVEEYRQGDTGANVLTF. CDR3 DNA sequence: TGCAGCGTTGAAGAGTATCGACAGGGAGATACTGGGGCCAACGTCCTGACTTTC.

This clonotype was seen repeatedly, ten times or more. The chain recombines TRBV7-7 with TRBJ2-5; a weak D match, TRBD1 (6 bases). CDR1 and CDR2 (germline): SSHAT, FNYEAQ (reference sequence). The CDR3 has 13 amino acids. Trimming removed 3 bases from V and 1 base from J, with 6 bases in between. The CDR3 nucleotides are TGTGCCAGCAGCTTGGACAGCCAAGAGACCCAGTACTTC. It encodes CASSLDSQETQYF.

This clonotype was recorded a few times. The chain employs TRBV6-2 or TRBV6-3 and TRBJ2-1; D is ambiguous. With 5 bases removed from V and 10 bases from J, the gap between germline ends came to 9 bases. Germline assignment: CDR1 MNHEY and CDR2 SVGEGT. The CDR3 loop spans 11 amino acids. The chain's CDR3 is CASSKPPEQFF. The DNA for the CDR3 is TGTGCCAGCAGTAAGCCCCCCGAGCAGTTCTTC.

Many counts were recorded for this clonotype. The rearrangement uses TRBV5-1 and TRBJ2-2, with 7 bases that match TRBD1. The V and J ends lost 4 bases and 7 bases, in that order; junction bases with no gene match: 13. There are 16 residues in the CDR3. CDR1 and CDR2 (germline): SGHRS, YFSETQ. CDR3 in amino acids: CASSLHRTGHNGELFF. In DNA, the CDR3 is TGCGCCAGCAGCCTACACCGGACAGGCCATAACGGGGAGCTGTTTTTT.